This passage covers 18 T cell receptor beta chains from one sample sequenced in a study of blood T cells in healthy people across ages (dated by TCRdb to about 2015). The library came from 5' RACE. Sequencing took place on an Illumina HiSeq 2500. A second PCR of about 6 to 12 cycles was performed with a sample-barcoded 5' primer and a J-beta primer mix. TCRdb handled the public reads itself, with Q25 trimming in fastp and clone calling in MiXCR, and kept productive beta chains. Identical CDR3 protein sequences are pooled into one entry, listed with their most common genes and DNA. The sample table shows about 770,000 distinct CDR3 sequences, and around 42% are seen once. The ten biggest clones cover around 21% of the sample. The sequenced material came from blood. These receptors were collected from a man aged 55-75 years in good health.

This clonotype was detected a few times. The V gene is TRBV20-1, the J gene TRBJ1-2, with D maybe TRBD1 (6 bases). Per germline, CDR1 DFQATT and CDR2 SNEGSKA (reference sequence). The germline V and J ends were trimmed by 1 base and 5 bases, with 11 bases remaining between them. CDR3 size: 13 residues. CDR3 coding DNA: TGCAGTGCTAGAGTAGGACAGTCTTATGGCTACACCTTC. Encoded protein: CSARVGQSYGYTF.

This clonotype showed up just a few times. The chain couples TRBV12-3 or TRBV12-4 to TRBJ1-5, with 10 bases lining up with TRBD1. The CDR3 length is 18 residues. Losses at the gene ends were 6 bases for V and 0 bases for J; bases not matched to a gene: 11. CDR3 residues: CASSGTGEKVNSNQPQHF. CDR3 nucleotide sequence: TGTGCCAGCAGCGGGACAGGGGAGAAAGTCAATAGCAATCAGCCCCAGCATTTT.

In this sample, this clonotype turned up a few times. CDR3 residues: CASSPDRGNTGANVLTF. In nucleotides, the CDR3 is TGTGCCAGCAGCCCTGACAGGGGGAATACTGGGGCCAACGTCCTGACTTTC. The chain recombines TRBV5-6 with TRBJ2-6; 9 bases agree with TRBD1. Germline CDR1 reads SGHDT; CDR2 reads YYEEEE. The CDR3 extends over 17 amino acids. The junction had 7 bases not matched to a gene; V was cut back by 4 bases and J by 2 bases. Drawing the rest from reference TRBV5-6 and TRBJ2-6, the complete variable domain is DAGVTQSPTHLIKTRGQQVTLRCSPKSGHDTVSWYQQALGQGPQFIFQYYEEEERQRGNFPDRFSGHQFPNYSSELNVNALLLGDSALYLCASSPDRGNTGANVLTFGAGSRLTVL.

This rearrangement joins TRBV2 to TRBJ2-3, with 7 bases fitting TRBD2. This CDR3 has 13 amino acids. The V gene end was trimmed by 7 bases and the J gene end by 2 bases; junction bases not matched to a gene: 3. Germline V gene data show CDR1 as SNHLY and CDR2 as FYNNEI. The CDR3 spells CASIAGPTDTQYF. CDR3 sequence (DNA): TGTGCCAGCATAGCGGGCCCCACAGATACGCAGTATTTT.

This clonotype was found a few times. The genes are TRBV6-5 and TRBJ2-3, with 10 bases identical to TRBD2. With 4 bases clipped from V and 3 bases from J, the junction kept 13 bases outside the gene matches. Germline V gene sequence: CDR1 MNHEY, CDR2 SVGAGI. There are 18 residues in the CDR3. The CDR3 reads CASSSGRGVAGGTDTQYF. CDR3 DNA: TGTGCCAGCAGTTCCGGCCGGGGAGTAGCGGGGGGAACAGATACGCAGTATTTT.

V usage is TRBV6-5 and J usage is TRBJ2-5, with D perhaps TRBD1 (5 bases). Trimming shortened V by 6 bases and J by 4 bases, and 12 bases separated the two germline ends. CDR1 and CDR2 from the germline V gene are MNHEY and SVGAGI. This CDR3 region has 13 residues. The CDR3 nucleotides read TGTGCCAGCAGCTACGACAGTCCAGAGACCCAGTACTTC. Translating it yields CASSYDSPETQYF.

The gene calls are TRBV7-2 and TRBJ1-5; perhaps TRBD1 as D (5 bases). This CDR3 spans 15 amino acids. CDR1 and CDR2 from the germline V gene are SGHTA and FQGNSA. Trimming removed 3 bases at V and 2 bases at J, with 11 bases between. The CDR3 nucleotides read TGTGCCAGCAGCTTGGGAGGCAGGGGCAATCAGCCCCAGCATTTT. It is translated as CASSLGGRGNQPQHF.

The chain recombines TRBV12-3 or TRBV12-4 with TRBJ2-7; tentatively, D is TRBD2 (6 bases). The ends were cut back, 3 bases at V and 5 bases at J, with 11 bases in the middle. CDR3 length: 13 amino acids. The CDR3 DNA follows: TGTGCCAGCAGTTTCGGGGCTAGCGACGAGCAGTACTTC. As protein: CASSFGASDEQYF.

V and J are TRBV10-3 and TRBJ2-5, with a tentative D call TRBD1 (5 bases). The CDR3 consists of 17 residues. V lost 3 bases, J lost 4 bases, and 21 bases lay in between. The germline gives CDR1 ENHRY, CDR2 SYGVKD. CDR3 in amino acids: CAISDDKGMRGGETQYF. Written as DNA, the CDR3 is TGTGCCATCAGTGATGATAAGGGGATGAGAGGTGGAGAGACCCAGTACTTC.

The chain is built from TRBV4-2 and TRBJ2-3, with D perhaps TRBD1 (8 bases). V was cut by 3 bases and J by 5 bases, with 12 bases left in between. The CDR3 covers 14 residues. Germline-derived CDR1 and CDR2 are LGHNA and YNFKEQ. CDR3 sequence reads: CASSQGGTGDTQYF. DNA of the CDR3: TGTGCCAGCAGCCAGGGGGGGACAGGAGATACGCAGTATTTT.

The rearrangement uses TRBV4-3 and TRBJ1-2; the D is unclear. This CDR3 region has 15 residues. Germline V gives CDR1 LGHNA, CDR2 YSLEER. Trimming removed 1 base from V and 8 bases from J, with 17 bases in between. In DNA, the CDR3 is TGCGCCAGCAGCCAAGGCCCCTCAGCGATCAAGGGCTACACCTTC. Translation: CASSQGPSAIKGYTF.

V usage is TRBV21-1 and J usage is TRBJ1-4; the table's D gene call, TRBD1, was not cross checked with the DNA. TRBV21-1 is classified as a pseudogene. This CDR3 spans 15 amino acids. The CDR3 bases are TGTGCCAGCAGCAAGCCGGGACAGCCTAATGAAAAACTGTTTTTT. This sequence encodes CASSKPGQPNEKLFF.

This sequence joins TRBV11-1 and TRBJ2-1, with D perhaps TRBD2 (6 bases). CDR1 is SGHAT, CDR2 FQDESV, per germline (reference sequence). The V end was cut by 7 bases, the J end by 3 bases, with 13 bases between. CDR3 length: 14 residues. Here the CDR3 DNA reads TGTGCCAGCAACTTCGGGACTCTCTACAATGAGCAGTTCTTC. Translated, it gives CASNFGTLYNEQFF.

The chain employs TRBV29-1 and TRBJ2-5; TRBD1 or TRBD2 may be the D gene (5 bases each). The CDR3 is 16 residues long. Germline V gene sequence: CDR1 SQVTM, CDR2 ANQGSEA. V was shortened by 4 bases and J by 3 bases, with 21 bases between the two germline ends. For the CDR3, the DNA is TGCAGCGTTGGTGGGACCGAGTCTGTGAGAAAAGAGACCCAGTACTTC. Its translation is CSVGGTESVRKETQYF.

The chain recombines TRBV12-3 or TRBV12-4 with TRBJ2-3, with 11 bases lining up with TRBD2. The CDR3 contains 17 residues. Trimming cost V 6 bases and J 4 bases; bases outside gene matches: 12. CDR3 residues: CASRTGLAEGLADTQYF. The CDR3 bases are TGTGCCAGCAGGACGGGACTAGCGGAGGGGTTGGCAGATACGCAGTATTTT.

V gene TRBV29-1 combines with J gene TRBJ2-5, with D possibly TRBD2 on 6 matching bases. This CDR3 is built from 16 residues. From germline, CDR1 is SQVTM and CDR2 ANQGSEA. V was cut by 3 bases and J by 4 bases, with 21 bases left in between. CDR3 bases: TGCAGCGTTGACGGGGGTGGAGTGAGGTGGGGAGAGACCCAGTACTTC. Translated: CSVDGGGVRWGETQYF.

This clonotype was counted only a few times. This rearrangement joins TRBV20-1 to TRBJ2-6; no reliable D call. CDR3 length: 16 amino acids. Trimming took off 6 bases at V and 0 bases at J, with 15 bases between the two ends. Germline V gene lookup returns CDR1 DFQATT and CDR2 SNEGSKA (reference sequence). CDR3: CSAFSSLGSGANVLTF. CDR3 nucleotides: TGCAGTGCATTTTCCAGTTTGGGCTCTGGGGCCAACGTCCTGACTTTC.

The chain is built from TRBV7-9 and TRBJ2-5; the D gene is possibly TRBD2 (6 bases). Germline V gene data show CDR1 as SEHNR and CDR2 as FQNEAQ (reference sequence). The CDR3 runs to 16 residues. Trimming left V 0 bases short and J 2 bases short, with 13 bases between. The CDR3 DNA sequence: TGTGCCAGCAGCTTAGCGTGGCGGGGTCAACAAGAGACCCAGTACTTC. Its translation is CASSLAWRGQQETQYF. The entire variable domain, with the rest obtained from reference TRBV7-9 and TRBJ2-5, is as follows: DTGVSQNPRHKITKRGQNVTFRCDPISEHNRLYWYRQTLGQGPEFLTYFQNEAQLEKSRLLSDRFSAERPKGSFSTLEIQRTEQGDSAMYLCASSLAWRGQQETQYFGPGTRLLVL.